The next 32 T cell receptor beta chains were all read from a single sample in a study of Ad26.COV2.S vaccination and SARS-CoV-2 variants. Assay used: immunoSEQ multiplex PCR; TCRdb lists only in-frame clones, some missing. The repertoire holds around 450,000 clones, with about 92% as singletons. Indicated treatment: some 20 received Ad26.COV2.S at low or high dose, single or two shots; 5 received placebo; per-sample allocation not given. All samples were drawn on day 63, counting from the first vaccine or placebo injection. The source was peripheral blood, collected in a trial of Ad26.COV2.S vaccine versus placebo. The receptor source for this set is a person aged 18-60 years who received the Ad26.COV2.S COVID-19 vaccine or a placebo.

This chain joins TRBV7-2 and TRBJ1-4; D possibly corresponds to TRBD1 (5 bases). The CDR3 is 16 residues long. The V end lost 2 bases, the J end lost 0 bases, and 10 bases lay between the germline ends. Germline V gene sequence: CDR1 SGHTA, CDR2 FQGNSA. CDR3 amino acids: CASSLTGPATNEKLFF. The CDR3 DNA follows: TGTGCCAGCAGCTTAACAGGACCCGCAACTAATGAAAAACTGTTTTTT.

CDR3 coding DNA: TGTGCCAGCACCCACTCCGGGACAGGGGGTGAAAACTATGGCTACACCTTC. Protein product: CASTHSGTGGENYGYTF. This chain connects TRBV5-4 to TRBJ1-2, with 11 bases identical to TRBD1. Losses at the gene ends were 6 bases for V and 2 bases for J; bases not matched to a gene: 12. This CDR3 is built from 17 residues. Germline V gene data show CDR1 as SGHNT and CDR2 as YYREEE (reference sequence). Full variable domain (rest looked up from reference TRBV5-4 and TRBJ1-2): ETGVTQSPTHLIKTRGQQVTLRCSSQSGHNTVSWYQQALGQGPQFIFQYYREEENGRGNFPPRFSGLQFPNYSSELNVNALELDDSALYLCASTHSGTGGENYGYTFGSGTRLTVV.

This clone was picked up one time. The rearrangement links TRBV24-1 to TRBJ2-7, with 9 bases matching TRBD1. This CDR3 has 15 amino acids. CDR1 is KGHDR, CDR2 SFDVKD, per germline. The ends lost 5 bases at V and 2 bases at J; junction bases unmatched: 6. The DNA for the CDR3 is TGTGCCACCAGTGGCGGGACAGGGAATCCCTACGAGCAGTACTTC. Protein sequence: CATSGGTGNPYEQYF.

Written as DNA, the CDR3 is TGCAGTGCTAGTTTCGCGGGAGGATGGGGTACGCAGTATTTT. This codes for CSASFAGGWGTQYF. V is TRBV20-1 and J is TRBJ2-3; 8 bases map to TRBD2. The CDR3 length is 14 residues. Per the germline V gene, CDR1 is DFQATT and CDR2 is SNEGSKA (reference sequence). V trimming: 3 bases; J trimming: 8 bases; junction bases outside the gene matches: 10.

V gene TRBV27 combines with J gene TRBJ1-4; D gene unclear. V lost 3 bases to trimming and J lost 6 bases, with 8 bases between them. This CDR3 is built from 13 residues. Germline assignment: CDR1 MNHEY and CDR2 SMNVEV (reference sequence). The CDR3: CASSFAAYEKLFF. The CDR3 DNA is TGTGCCAGCAGTTTTGCGGCTTATGAAAAACTGTTTTTT.

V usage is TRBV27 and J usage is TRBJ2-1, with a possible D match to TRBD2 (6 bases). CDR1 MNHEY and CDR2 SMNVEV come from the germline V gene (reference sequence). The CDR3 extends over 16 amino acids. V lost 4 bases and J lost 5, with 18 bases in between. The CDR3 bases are TGTGCCAGCAGTTCAACGTTCGGGACTCCAAACAATGAGCAGTTCTTC. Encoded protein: CASSSTFGTPNNEQFF.

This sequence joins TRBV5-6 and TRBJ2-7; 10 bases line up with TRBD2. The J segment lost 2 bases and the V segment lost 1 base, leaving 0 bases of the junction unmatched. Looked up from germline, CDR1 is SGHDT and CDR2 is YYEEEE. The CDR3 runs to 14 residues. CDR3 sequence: CASSLSGRAYEQYF. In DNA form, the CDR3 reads TGTGCCAGCAGCTTGAGCGGGAGGGCCTACGAGCAGTACTTC.

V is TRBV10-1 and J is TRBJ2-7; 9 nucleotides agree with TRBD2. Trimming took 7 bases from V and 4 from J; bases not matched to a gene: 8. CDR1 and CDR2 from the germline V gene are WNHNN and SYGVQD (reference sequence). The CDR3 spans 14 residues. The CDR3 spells CASKTGLATYEQYF. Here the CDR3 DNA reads TGCGCCAGCAAAACCGGACTAGCGACGTACGAGCAGTACTTC.

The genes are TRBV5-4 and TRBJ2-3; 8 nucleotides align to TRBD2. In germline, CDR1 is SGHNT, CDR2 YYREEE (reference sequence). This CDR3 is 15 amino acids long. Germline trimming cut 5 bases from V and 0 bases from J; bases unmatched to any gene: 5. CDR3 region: CASSSASGSTDTQYF. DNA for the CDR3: TGTGCCAGCAGTTCCGCTAGCGGGAGCACAGATACGCAGTATTTT.

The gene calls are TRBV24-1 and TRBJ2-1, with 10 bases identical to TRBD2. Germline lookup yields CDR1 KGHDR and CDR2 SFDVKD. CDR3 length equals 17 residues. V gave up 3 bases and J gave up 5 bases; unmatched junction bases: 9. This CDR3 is CATSDPRTSGVNNEQFF. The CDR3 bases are TGTGCCACCAGTGATCCCCGGACTAGCGGTGTCAACAATGAGCAGTTCTTC.

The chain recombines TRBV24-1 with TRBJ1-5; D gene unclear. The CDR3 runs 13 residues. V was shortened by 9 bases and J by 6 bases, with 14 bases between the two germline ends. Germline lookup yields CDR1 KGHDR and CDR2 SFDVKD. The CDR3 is CATQGWGSQPQHF. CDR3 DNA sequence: TGTGCCACCCAAGGCTGGGGTAGTCAGCCCCAGCATTTT.

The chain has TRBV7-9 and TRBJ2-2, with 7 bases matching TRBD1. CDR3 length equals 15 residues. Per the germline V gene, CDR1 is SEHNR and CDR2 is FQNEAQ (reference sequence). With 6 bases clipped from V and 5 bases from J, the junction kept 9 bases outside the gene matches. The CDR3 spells CASSHRGSRTGELFF. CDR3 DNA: TGTGCCAGCAGTCACAGGGGTTCGCGTACCGGGGAGCTGTTTTTT.

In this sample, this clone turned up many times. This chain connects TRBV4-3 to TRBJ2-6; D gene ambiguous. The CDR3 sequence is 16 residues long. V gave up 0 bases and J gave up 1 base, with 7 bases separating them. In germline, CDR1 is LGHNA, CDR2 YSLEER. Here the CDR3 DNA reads TGCGCCAGCAGCCAAGATTACACTTCTGGGGCCAACGTCCTGACTTTC. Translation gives CASSQDYTSGANVLTF.

The CDR3 reads CASKNREANEQFF. The DNA of the CDR3 is TGTGCCAGCAAGAACAGGGAAGCCAATGAGCAGTTCTTC. J is TRBJ2-1 and V is TRBV6-5, with D possibly being TRBD1 (6 bases). From germline, CDR1 is MNHEY and CDR2 SVGAGI. V lost 7 bases to trimming and J lost 6 bases, with 13 bases between them. The CDR3 is 13 residues long.

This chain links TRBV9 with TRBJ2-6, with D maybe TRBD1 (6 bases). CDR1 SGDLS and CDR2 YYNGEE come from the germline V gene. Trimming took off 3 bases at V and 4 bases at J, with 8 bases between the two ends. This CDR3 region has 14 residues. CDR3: CASSEGGGANVLTF. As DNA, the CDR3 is TGTGCCAGCAGCGAAGGGGGAGGGGCCAACGTCCTGACTTTC.

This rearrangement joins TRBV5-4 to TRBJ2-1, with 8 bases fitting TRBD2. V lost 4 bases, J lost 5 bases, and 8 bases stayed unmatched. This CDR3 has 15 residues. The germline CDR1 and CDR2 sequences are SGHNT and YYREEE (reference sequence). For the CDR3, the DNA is TGTGCCAGCAGCAGGACTAGCTCGGTTAACAATGAGCAGTTCTTC. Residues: CASSRTSSVNNEQFF. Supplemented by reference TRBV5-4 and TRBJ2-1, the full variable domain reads ETGVTQSPTHLIKTRGQQVTLRCSSQSGHNTVSWYQQALGQGPQFIFQYYREEENGRGNFPPRFSGLQFPNYSSELNVNALELDDSALYLCASSRTSSVNNEQFFGPGTRLTVL.

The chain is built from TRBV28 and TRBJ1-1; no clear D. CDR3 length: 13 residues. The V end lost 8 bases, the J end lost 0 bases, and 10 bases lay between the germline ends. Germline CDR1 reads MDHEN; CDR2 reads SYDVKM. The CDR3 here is CASYGQLNTEAFF. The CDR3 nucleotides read TGTGCCAGCTATGGGCAGCTGAACACTGAAGCTTTCTTT.

CDR3 in DNA: TGCAGTGCCTTAGGGGACAGTGGCTACACCTTC. As protein: CSALGDSGYTF. The chain couples TRBV20-1 to TRBJ1-2; 7 bases map to TRBD1. Per the germline V gene, CDR1 is DFQATT and CDR2 is SNEGSKA (reference sequence). The CDR3 totals 11 residues. The junction had 5 bases not matched to a gene; V was cut back by 6 bases and J by 7 bases.

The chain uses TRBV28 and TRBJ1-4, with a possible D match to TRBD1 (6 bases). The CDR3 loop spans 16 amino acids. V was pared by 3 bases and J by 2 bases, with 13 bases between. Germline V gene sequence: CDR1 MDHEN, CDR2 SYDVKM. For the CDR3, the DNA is TGTGCCAGCAGTTTTCAGGGGACGGGGACTAATGAAAAACTGTTTTTT. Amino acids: CASSFQGTGTNEKLFF.

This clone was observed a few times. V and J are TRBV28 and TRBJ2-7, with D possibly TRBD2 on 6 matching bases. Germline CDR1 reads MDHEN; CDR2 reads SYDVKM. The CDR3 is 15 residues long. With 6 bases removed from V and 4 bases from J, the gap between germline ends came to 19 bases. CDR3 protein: CASRNLGPREYEQYF. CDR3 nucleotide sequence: TGTGCCAGCAGAAATCTAGGACCCCGGGAGTACGAGCAGTACTTC.

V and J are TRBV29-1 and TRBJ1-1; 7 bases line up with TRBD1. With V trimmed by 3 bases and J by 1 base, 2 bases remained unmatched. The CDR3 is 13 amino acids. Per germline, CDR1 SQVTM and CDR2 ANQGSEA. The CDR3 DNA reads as TGCAGCGTTGAGACAGGGAAGAACACTGAAGCTTTCTTT. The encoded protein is CSVETGKNTEAFF.

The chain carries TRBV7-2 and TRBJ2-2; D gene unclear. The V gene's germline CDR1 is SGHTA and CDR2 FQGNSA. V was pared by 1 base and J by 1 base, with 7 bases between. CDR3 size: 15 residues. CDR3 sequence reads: CASSLENRNTGELFF. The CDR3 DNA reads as TGTGCCAGCAGCTTAGAAAACAGGAACACCGGGGAGCTGTTTTTT.

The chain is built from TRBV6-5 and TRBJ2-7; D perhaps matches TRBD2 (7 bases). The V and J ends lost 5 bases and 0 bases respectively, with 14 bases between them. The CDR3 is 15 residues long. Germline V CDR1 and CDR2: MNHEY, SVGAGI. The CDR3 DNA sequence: TGTGCCAGCAGTCCAGAGCGGGACACCTCCTACGAGCAGTACTTC. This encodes CASSPERDTSYEQYF.

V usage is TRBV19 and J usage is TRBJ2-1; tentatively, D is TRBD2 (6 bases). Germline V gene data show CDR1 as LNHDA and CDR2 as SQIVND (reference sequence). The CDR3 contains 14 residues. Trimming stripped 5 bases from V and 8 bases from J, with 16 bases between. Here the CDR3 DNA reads TGTGCCAGTAGTCGACTAGTAGCGGTGGATGAGCAGTTCTTC. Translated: CASSRLVAVDEQFF.

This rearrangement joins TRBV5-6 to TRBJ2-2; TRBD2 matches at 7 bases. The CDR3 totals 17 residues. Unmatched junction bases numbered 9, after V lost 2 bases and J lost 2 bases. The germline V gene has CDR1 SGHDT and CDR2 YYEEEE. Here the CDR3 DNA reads TGTGCCAGCAGCTTAAAGAGCGGGGAGGGTAACACCGGGGAGCTGTTTTTT. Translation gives CASSLKSGEGNTGELFF.

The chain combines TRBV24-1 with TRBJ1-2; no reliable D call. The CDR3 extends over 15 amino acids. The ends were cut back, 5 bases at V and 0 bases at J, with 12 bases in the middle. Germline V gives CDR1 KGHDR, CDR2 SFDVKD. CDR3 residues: CATSAPDGTNYGYTF. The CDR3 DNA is TGTGCCACCAGTGCCCCGGACGGAACTAACTATGGCTACACCTTC.

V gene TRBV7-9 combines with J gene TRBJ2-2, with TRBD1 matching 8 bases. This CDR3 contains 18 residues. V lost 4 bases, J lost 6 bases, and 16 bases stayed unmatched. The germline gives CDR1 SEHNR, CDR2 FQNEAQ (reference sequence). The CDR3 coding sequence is TGTGCCAGCAGCTCACCGTTAGGACAGGGTGGGTCCCCCGGGGAGCTGTTTTTT. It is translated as CASSSPLGQGGSPGELFF.

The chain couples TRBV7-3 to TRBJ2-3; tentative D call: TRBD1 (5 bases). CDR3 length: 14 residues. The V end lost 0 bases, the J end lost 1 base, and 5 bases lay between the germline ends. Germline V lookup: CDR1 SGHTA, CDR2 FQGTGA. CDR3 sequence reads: CASSLTRGTDTQYF. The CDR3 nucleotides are TGTGCCAGCAGCTTAACCAGGGGCACAGATACGCAGTATTTT.

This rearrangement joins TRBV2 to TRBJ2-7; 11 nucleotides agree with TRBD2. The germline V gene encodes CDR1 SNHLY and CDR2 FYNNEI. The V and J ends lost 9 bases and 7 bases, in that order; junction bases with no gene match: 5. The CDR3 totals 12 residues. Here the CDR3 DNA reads TGTGCCAGAGGACTAGCGGGCCGGGAGCAGTACTTC. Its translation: CARGLAGREQYF.

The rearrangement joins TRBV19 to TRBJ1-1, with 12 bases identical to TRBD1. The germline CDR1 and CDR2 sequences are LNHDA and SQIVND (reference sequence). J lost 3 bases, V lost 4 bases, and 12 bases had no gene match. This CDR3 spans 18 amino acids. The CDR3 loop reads CASSRPGQGASSDTEAFF. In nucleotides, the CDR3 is TGTGCCAGTAGTAGACCGGGACAGGGGGCTTCAAGCGACACTGAAGCTTTCTTT.

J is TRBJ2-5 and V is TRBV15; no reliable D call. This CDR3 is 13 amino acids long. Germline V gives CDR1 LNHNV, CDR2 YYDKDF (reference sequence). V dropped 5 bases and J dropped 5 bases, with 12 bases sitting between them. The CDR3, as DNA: TGTGCCACCAGCCGCCAGTATTTGGAGACCCAGTACTTC. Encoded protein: CATSRQYLETQYF.

The CDR3: CASSPRPREAPQETQYF. The DNA of the CDR3 is TGTGCCAGCAGCCCCCGCCCACGGGAGGCTCCACAAGAGACCCAGTACTTC. V usage is TRBV11-2 and J usage is TRBJ2-5; 7 bases match TRBD2. V lost 5 bases, J lost 2 bases, and 14 bases stayed unmatched. This CDR3 has 17 amino acids. In germline, CDR1 is SGHAT, CDR2 FQNNGV.